Shown below are 20 T cell receptor beta chains from a single sample sequenced in a study of blood T cell repertoires in COVID-19 (dated by TCRdb to the early 2020s). Library construction relied on the immunoSEQ multiplex PCR assay. Not all clones reach the TCRdb copy of this immuneACCESS table, which keeps in-frame sequences only. Checked studies attribute under half of the gap to unresolved V genes and leave the rest unexplained. Recorded for this sample are 200,000 to 250,000 clones; more than 75% of them occurred a single time. The ten most abundant clones make up 11% of the sample. The specimen sequenced was peripheral blood. The receptors were sampled from a man between 50 and 59 years old with COVID-19, enrolled during active disease.

Only a few counts were recorded for this clone. The chain joins TRBV12-3 or TRBV12-4 to TRBJ1-2, with a weak D call TRBD1 (5 bases). The CDR3 is 12 amino acids. V gave up 7 bases and J gave up 6 bases, with 12 bases separating them. The CDR3 bases are TGTGCCAGCACCAGGGATCTTCATGGCTACACCTTC. Protein: CASTRDLHGYTF.

CDR3 sequence reads: CATSRATSGSDTQYF. The CDR3, as DNA: TGTGCCACCAGCAGAGCCACTAGCGGATCAGATACGCAGTATTTT. The chain is built from TRBV15 and TRBJ2-3; 8 bases are shared with TRBD2. V shed 1 base, J shed 4 bases, and the junction held 4 bases outside the gene matches. This CDR3 has 15 residues. Germline V gene sequence: CDR1 LNHNV, CDR2 YYDKDF (reference sequence).

The chain joins TRBV2 to TRBJ1-5; 7 bases agree with TRBD1. The CDR3 consists of 15 residues. Trimming removed 4 bases from V and 1 base from J; junction bases left unmatched: 4. Germline V CDR1 and CDR2: SNHLY, FYNNEI. The CDR3: CASSVGTASNQPQHF. Written as DNA, the CDR3 is TGTGCCAGCAGTGTAGGGACAGCGAGCAATCAGCCCCAGCATTTT. The full variable domain, with the rest looked up from reference TRBV2 and TRBJ1-5, is EPEVTQTPSHQVTQMGQEVILRCVPISNHLYFYWYRQILGQKVEFLVSFYNNEISEKSEIFDDQFSVERPDGSNFTLKIRSTKLEDSAMYFCASSVGTASNQPQHFGDGTRLSIL.

Written as DNA, the CDR3 is TGTGCCAGTAGTACGCAGCAGGGTCGTGGGCATTTT. Protein: CASSTQQGRGHF. This sequence joins TRBV19 and TRBJ1-5, with D maybe TRBD1 (5 bases). This CDR3 is built from 12 residues. Germline V gives CDR1 LNHDA, CDR2 SQIVND (reference sequence). With 4 bases removed from V and 15 bases from J, the gap between germline ends came to 16 bases.

This rearrangement joins TRBV29-1 to TRBJ2-1; 12 bases agree with TRBD2. Trimming removed 7 bases from V and 1 base from J; junction bases left unmatched: 8. Germline assignment: CDR1 SQVTM and CDR2 ANQGSEA. This CDR3 spans 16 amino acids. CDR3 region: CSALGLAGRSYNEQFF. The CDR3 region has the DNA TGCAGCGCCCTGGGACTAGCGGGCCGATCCTACAATGAGCAGTTCTTC.

This clone has a single count. The CDR3 loop reads CASRLDRGNTGELFF. The DNA for the CDR3 is TGTGCCAGCAGACTTGACAGGGGGAACACCGGGGAGCTGTTTTTT. The rearrangement uses TRBV2 and TRBJ2-2; 8 nucleotides align to TRBD1. The CDR3 spans 15 residues. Germline trimming cut 6 bases from V and 1 base from J; bases unmatched to any gene: 4. In germline, CDR1 is SNHLY, CDR2 FYNNEI.

The CDR3 sequence: CSASGREDYGYTF. CDR3 bases: TGCAGTGCTAGTGGCAGGGAGGACTATGGCTACACCTTC. This chain connects TRBV20-1 to TRBJ1-2, with D possibly matching TRBD1 (5 bases). This CDR3 is built from 13 residues. Germline assignment: CDR1 DFQATT and CDR2 SNEGSKA (reference sequence). V was clipped by 3 bases and J by 3 bases, with 11 bases between them.

Concerning this clone: Other DNA sequences in the same sample also yield this CDR3. The gene calls are TRBV19 and TRBJ1-5, with D perhaps TRBD1 (5 bases). Germline CDR1 LNHDA, CDR2 SQIVND (reference sequence). The V end lost 1 base, the J end lost 6 bases, and 10 bases lay between the germline ends. The length of the CDR3 is 14 residues. The CDR3 loop reads CASSIAGGSQPQHF. DNA for the CDR3: TGTGCCAGTAGTATAGCGGGGGGGAGTCAGCCCCAGCATTTT.

J is TRBJ2-5 and V is TRBV5-1; 8 nucleotides match TRBD1. Germline V gene lookup returns CDR1 SGHRS and CDR2 YFSETQ. The CDR3 consists of 15 residues. Germline trimming cut 0 bases from V and 3 bases from J; bases unmatched to any gene: 4. CDR3 nucleotides: TGCGCCAGCAGCTTGGCGGTACAGGGGGAAGAGACCCAGTACTTC. Protein: CASSLAVQGEETQYF. Supplemented by reference TRBV5-1 and TRBJ2-5, the full variable domain reads KAGVTQTPRYLIKTRGQQVTLSCSPISGHRSVSWYQQTPGQGLQFLFEYFSETQRNKGNFPGRFSGRQFSNSRSEMNVSTLELGDSALYLCASSLAVQGEETQYFGPGTRLLVL.

The CDR3 region is CASSDAGQAINIQYF. The CDR3 bases are TGTGCCAGCAGTGACGCGGGACAGGCTATAAACATTCAGTACTTC. The chain employs TRBV2 and TRBJ2-4; 8 positions agree with TRBD1. The CDR3 has 15 residues. Germline CDR1 and CDR2: SNHLY and FYNNEI. J lost 6 bases, V lost 3 bases, and 7 bases had no gene match.

This chain connects TRBV7-8 to TRBJ2-7; TRBD2 might be the D (5 bases). The CDR3 is made up of 18 amino acids. The germline V and J ends were trimmed by 0 bases and 3 bases, with 21 bases remaining between them. The V gene's germline CDR1 is SGHVS and CDR2 FQNEAQ. The CDR3 coding sequence is TGTGCCAGCAGCTTAGCTAATAGTGGAGGTGACCTCGGCTACGAGCAGTACTTC. Translated: CASSLANSGGDLGYEQYF.

This chain joins TRBV30 and TRBJ2-2; a possible D gene is TRBD1 (6 bases). The V end was cut by 0 bases, the J end by 0 bases, with 8 bases between. The CDR3 extends over 15 amino acids. CDR1 and CDR2 from the germline V gene are GTSNPN and SVGIG (reference sequence). CDR3 region: CAWSVWTANTGELFF. CDR3 coding DNA: TGTGCCTGGAGTGTTTGGACAGCGAACACCGGGGAGCTGTTTTTT.

The table lists this clone with a few counts. V and J are TRBV7-9 and TRBJ2-2, with D maybe TRBD1 (5 bases). The germline V and J ends were trimmed by 1 base and 7 bases, with 13 bases remaining between them. This CDR3 region has 15 residues. Looked up from germline, CDR1 is SEHNR and CDR2 is FQNEAQ (reference sequence). The CDR3 region is CASSLVGPPGGELFF. The CDR3 nucleotides read TGTGCCAGCAGCTTAGTGGGGCCCCCCGGCGGGGAGCTGTTTTTT.

The rearrangement joins TRBV11-2 to TRBJ1-4; a weak D match, TRBD1 (6 bases). This CDR3 is built from 14 residues. In germline, CDR1 is SGHAT, CDR2 FQNNGV. With 5 bases removed from V and 8 bases from J, the gap between germline ends came to 15 bases. The DNA for the CDR3 is TGTGCCAGCAGCCCACAGGGCGTAAGCGAAAAACTGTTTTTT. This translates into CASSPQGVSEKLFF.

The rearrangement links TRBV19 to TRBJ2-5, with TRBD2 matching 7 bases. V was pared by 7 bases and J by 4 bases, with 9 bases of the junction left unmatched. The CDR3 is 14 amino acids. CDR1 is LNHDA and CDR2 is SQIVND in the germline V gene (reference sequence). The CDR3 region is CASTSLGGTETQYF. The CDR3 DNA is TGTGCCAGTACCAGTTTGGGAGGGACAGAGACCCAGTACTTC.

The CDR3 spells CASSIDGQGSYEQYF. The CDR3 bases are TGTGCCAGTAGTATAGACGGCCAGGGGTCCTACGAGCAGTACTTC. V usage is TRBV19 and J usage is TRBJ2-7; possible D gene TRBD1, 6 bases. Germline V gene sequence: CDR1 LNHDA, CDR2 SQIVND (reference sequence). This CDR3 is built from 15 residues. Trimming shortened V by 0 bases and J by 1 base, and 10 bases separated the two germline ends.

This chain joins TRBV6-6 and TRBJ2-7, with a tentative D call TRBD2 (6 bases). CDR1 is MNHNY and CDR2 is SVGAGI in the germline V gene (reference sequence). V gave up 5 bases and J gave up 6 bases, with 11 bases separating them. This CDR3 is built from 12 residues. DNA of the CDR3: TGTGCCAGCAGTCTCGGACTAATCGAGCAGTACTTC. This sequence encodes CASSLGLIEQYF.

The gene calls are TRBV5-6 and TRBJ1-1; the D is unclear. The CDR3 covers 13 residues. Germline values: CDR1 SGHDT, CDR2 YYEEEE. Trimming took off 0 bases at V and 1 base at J, with 4 bases between the two ends. CDR3 sequence (DNA): TGTGCCAGCAGCTTGGGCGAGAACACTGAAGCTTTCTTT. This codes for CASSLGENTEAFF.

This chain connects TRBV30 to TRBJ1-6, with 9 bases fitting TRBD1. With V trimmed by 5 bases and J by 9 bases, 5 bases remained unmatched. Germline V CDR1 and CDR2: GTSNPN, SVGIG (reference sequence). The CDR3 loop spans 13 amino acids. In DNA, the CDR3 is TGTGCCTGGGGGGGACAGGGCGGTTCACCCCTCCACTTT. This translates into CAWGGQGGSPLHF.

The chain links TRBV14 to TRBJ2-7; tentatively, D is TRBD2 (6 bases). The length of the CDR3 is 15 residues. V was clipped by 2 bases and J by 1 base, with 12 bases between them. Germline CDR1 reads SGHDN; CDR2 reads FVKESK. CDR3 coding DNA: TGTGCCAGCAGCCAACGCGTAGCGGCTTCCTACGAGCAGTACTTC. It specifies CASSQRVAASYEQYF.